One and the same sample provided the 26 T cell receptor beta chains below, sequenced in a study of T cell responses to AZD1222 COVID-19 vaccine (TCRdb year 2021). The meaning of the sample's time point label: baseline before first vaccination. Library construction relied on the immunoSEQ multiplex PCR assay. Sourced from immuneACCESS, this table was stored by TCRdb with only in-frame sequences that have V and J called. A share of the clones is absent; for the studies checked, an unresolved V gene accounts for under half, and the remainder has no known explanation. The sample table contains some 120,000 clones; only one count was recorded for approximately 91% of them. The ten top clones hold around 30% of the sample. The sequencing used peripheral blood, collected on day 0 of AZD1222 vaccination. These receptors were taken from an adult in good health.

The rearrangement joins TRBV5-1 to TRBJ2-7, with TRBD2 matching over 10 bases. The germline V gene has CDR1 SGHRS and CDR2 YFSETQ. V shed 0 bases, J shed 7 bases, and the junction held 7 bases outside the gene matches. This CDR3 region has 15 residues. The CDR3 reads CASSLDSGGLKEQYF. The CDR3 bases are TGCGCCAGCAGCTTGGATAGCGGGGGGCTCAAGGAGCAGTACTTC.

The chain employs TRBV30 and TRBJ1-1; D is ambiguous. The CDR3 extends over 11 amino acids. Trimming left V 2 bases short and J 4 bases short, with 5 bases between. CDR1 GTSNPN and CDR2 SVGIG come from the germline V gene (reference sequence). CDR3 residues: CAWSTGTEAFF. The CDR3 DNA reads TGTGCCTGGAGTACTGGCACTGAAGCTTTCTTT.

This clone has just a few counts. J is TRBJ1-2 and V is TRBV6-6; D gene unclear. Germline values: CDR1 MNHNY, CDR2 SVGAGI (reference sequence). The CDR3 extends over 14 amino acids. Deletions cut 2 bases from V and 8 bases from J, with 15 bases between. CDR3 region: CASSYGTPSDGYTF. Here the CDR3 DNA reads TGTGCCAGCAGTTACGGCACACCCTCAGACGGCTACACCTTC.

The CDR3 protein is CASSGTRGADTQYF. The DNA for the CDR3 is TGTGCCAGCAGCGGAACTCGAGGGGCAGATACGCAGTATTTT. The genes are TRBV27 and TRBJ2-3; either TRBD1 or TRBD2 may fit D (5 bases each). CDR1 MNHEY and CDR2 SMNVEV come from the germline V gene (reference sequence). Trimming pared 6 bases from V and 4 bases from J, leaving 14 bases between. There are 14 residues in the CDR3.

The CDR3 DNA follows: TGTGCCAGCAGTCCCACGGGACTCGTGAATAGAGCTTTCTTT. This sequence encodes CASSPTGLVNRAFF. The chain carries TRBV5-5 and TRBJ1-1; possibly TRBD1 for D (5 bases). CDR3 length equals 14 residues. Germline V gene sequence: CDR1 SGHKS, CDR2 YYEKEE (reference sequence). With 5 bases removed from V and 10 bases from J, the gap between germline ends came to 21 bases.

V gene TRBV29-1 combines with J gene TRBJ2-2; tentative D call: TRBD2 (6 bases). Trimming took 5 bases from V and 8 from J, leaving 18 bases between them. This CDR3 has 14 residues. Looked up from germline, CDR1 is SQVTM and CDR2 is ANQGSEA. CDR3 sequence (DNA): TGCAGCGTTAGAGTCGGGAGCCGGACTGGGGAGCTGTTTTTT. As protein: CSVRVGSRTGELFF.

This clone was seen just once. The chain uses TRBV6-1 and TRBJ1-5; D gene uncertain. CDR1 is MNHNS, CDR2 SASEGT, per germline. V lost 0 bases and J 7 bases, leaving 13 bases between the germline ends. The CDR3 length is 15 residues. The CDR3 DNA sequence: TGTGCCAGCAGTGAAGCGGGAGGCCTCGGACAGCCCCAGCATTTT. It is translated as CASSEAGGLGQPQHF.

The gene calls are TRBV27 and TRBJ1-5; D is unresolved. Germline lookup yields CDR1 MNHEY and CDR2 SMNVEV (reference sequence). With 8 bases removed from V and 3 bases from J, the gap between germline ends came to 11 bases. The CDR3 is 13 amino acids. The CDR3 region has the DNA TGTGCCAGCCCCTGGGGAGTCAATCAGCCCCAGCATTTT. As protein: CASPWGVNQPQHF.

CDR3 loop: CASSDSSGDGEKLFF. The CDR3 DNA is TGTGCCAGCAGTGACTCGTCAGGGGACGGTGAAAAACTGTTTTTT. The J gene is TRBJ1-4, the V gene TRBV6-4, with D perhaps matching TRBD1 (6 bases). The CDR3 contains 15 residues. Deletions cut 0 bases from V and 7 bases from J, with 12 bases between. Germline CDR1 MRHNA, CDR2 SNTAGT.

The chain couples TRBV6-5 to TRBJ2-7, with 12 bases aligning to TRBD1. CDR3 length: 13 amino acids. With 6 bases clipped from V and 6 bases from J, the junction kept 3 bases outside the gene matches. Per germline, CDR1 MNHEY and CDR2 SVGAGI. This CDR3 is CASSWDRGREQYF. CDR3 DNA: TGTGCCAGCAGCTGGGACAGGGGGCGCGAGCAGTACTTC.

The rearrangement links TRBV15 to TRBJ2-5, with a possible D match to TRBD2 (6 bases). Germline CDR1 reads LNHNV; CDR2 reads YYDKDF (reference sequence). Trimming pared 1 base from V and 4 bases from J, leaving 13 bases between. CDR3 length: 15 residues. The CDR3 region is CATSRARAGLETQYF. In DNA form, the CDR3 reads TGTGCCACCAGCAGAGCCCGGGCGGGACTAGAGACCCAGTACTTC.

This clone has just one count. V is TRBV29-1 and J is TRBJ1-2; D is possibly TRBD1 (6 bases). V lost 4 bases and J lost 0, with 18 bases in between. The CDR3 loop spans 16 amino acids. CDR1 and CDR2 from the germline V gene are SQVTM and ANQGSEA. The CDR3 sequence: CSVGPPQGVPNYGYTF. Here the CDR3 DNA reads TGCAGCGTTGGACCCCCACAGGGTGTTCCTAACTATGGCTACACCTTC.

This clone was detected once. This sequence joins TRBV5-6 and TRBJ1-3, with D unclear. The CDR3 loop spans 16 amino acids. The V end lost 0 bases, the J end lost 4 bases, and 14 bases lay between the germline ends. Germline assignment: CDR1 SGHDT and CDR2 YYEEEE. The CDR3 reads CASSLGGLTGGNTIYF. CDR3 coding DNA: TGTGCCAGCAGCTTGGGAGGACTTACGGGAGGAAACACCATATATTTT.

This clone was found once. The J gene is TRBJ1-1, the V gene TRBV19, with TRBD1 matching 7 bases. J was trimmed by 11 bases and V by 7 bases; bases with no gene match: 13. The CDR3 sequence is 13 residues long. CDR1 is LNHDA, CDR2 SQIVND, per germline (reference sequence). The CDR3 DNA sequence: TGTGCCAGTACTCCCAGGGGGATTGGGGAGGCTTTCTTT. Encoded protein: CASTPRGIGEAFF.

The V gene is TRBV5-1, the J gene TRBJ2-1; weak D call: TRBD2 (6 bases). V lost 4 bases, J lost 4 bases, and 12 bases lay in between. Germline values: CDR1 SGHRS, CDR2 YFSETQ. The CDR3 consists of 14 residues. CDR3 sequence: CASSLGTLYNEQFF. The CDR3 region has the DNA TGCGCCAGCAGCCTCGGGACTCTTTACAATGAGCAGTTCTTC.

The gene calls are TRBV7-8 and TRBJ2-7; D gene uncertain. The CDR3 length is 13 residues. The V gene's germline CDR1 is SGHVS and CDR2 FQNEAQ. Between the trimmed V and J ends, which lost 2 bases and 5 bases, there was a span of 10 bases. Written as DNA, the CDR3 is TGTGCCAGCAGCTTATTGGGCAGAGACGAGCAGTACTTC. Its protein is CASSLLGRDEQYF.

The sample holds one count of this clone. The V and J genes are TRBV15 and TRBJ1-1; TRBD1 matches 7 bases. The CDR3 loop spans 15 amino acids. V trimming: 2 bases; J trimming: 1 base; junction bases outside the gene matches: 4. CDR1 LNHNV and CDR2 YYDKDF come from the germline V gene (reference sequence). The CDR3 bases are TGTGCCACCAGCAGACTCGGGACAGAGAACACTGAAGCTTTCTTT. Translating gives CATSRLGTENTEAFF. The entire variable domain, with the rest obtained from reference TRBV15 and TRBJ1-1, is as follows: DAMVIQNPRYQVTQFGKPVTLSCSQTLNHNVMYWYQQKSSQAPKLLFHYYDKDFNNEADTPDNFQSRRPNTSFCFLDIRSPGLGDTAMYLCATSRLGTENTEAFFGQGTRLTVV.

V gene TRBV10-1 combines with J gene TRBJ2-1; no clear D. The CDR3 consists of 10 residues. The germline V gene has CDR1 WNHNN and CDR2 SYGVQD (reference sequence). V was clipped by 6 bases and J by 8 bases, with 5 bases between them. CDR3 in amino acids: CASSPHEQFF. In DNA, the CDR3 is TGCGCCAGCAGCCCACATGAGCAGTTCTTC.

J is TRBJ1-5 and V is TRBV27; 9 positions match TRBD1. After removal of 7 bases from V and 4 bases from J, the junction contained 8 bases not matched to a gene. CDR3 length equals 15 residues. CDR1 and CDR2 (germline): MNHEY, SMNVEV (reference sequence). The CDR3 DNA is TGTGCCAGCACCTCGGGGACAGGGCCAAATCAGCCCCAGCATTTT. This translates into CASTSGTGPNQPQHF.

This chain connects TRBV29-1 to TRBJ1-2; perhaps TRBD1 as D (5 bases). CDR1 SQVTM and CDR2 ANQGSEA come from the germline V gene. V was trimmed by 4 bases and J by 4 bases, leaving 13 bases between them. The CDR3 loop spans 13 amino acids. The CDR3 protein is CSVALGTGYGYTF. In DNA, the CDR3 is TGCAGCGTTGCCCTCGGGACCGGCTATGGCTACACCTTC.

The J gene is TRBJ2-7, the V gene TRBV27; D unclear. The V gene lost 4 bases and the J gene lost 2 bases, with 12 bases spanning the gap. Germline assignment: CDR1 MNHEY and CDR2 SMNVEV (reference sequence). This CDR3 spans 14 amino acids. CDR3 nucleotide sequence: TGTGCCAGCAGTTGGCGGAGTCTAGCCTACGAGCAGTACTTC. This translates into CASSWRSLAYEQYF.

This clone was seen a handful of times. The V and J genes are TRBV9 and TRBJ1-4; possible D gene TRBD1, 5 bases. CDR1 and CDR2 (germline): SGDLS, YYNGEE. This CDR3 region has 16 residues. The ends were cut back, 0 bases at V and 4 bases at J, with 13 bases in the middle. The CDR3 bases are TGTGCCAGCAGCGTAGGAGGGGCGCAGGGTAATGAAAAACTGTTTTTT. Translated: CASSVGGAQGNEKLFF.

The chain joins TRBV7-2 to TRBJ2-3; D gene uncertain. Germline V gene sequence: CDR1 SGHTA, CDR2 FQGNSA. V dropped 6 bases and J dropped 4 bases, with 14 bases sitting between them. This CDR3 region has 14 residues. The CDR3 bases are TGTGCCAGCAGGTTGCCCGGCCCCTCAGATACGCAGTATTTT. Translated, it gives CASRLPGPSDTQYF.

This clone was observed a few times. The rearrangement joins TRBV4-1 to TRBJ2-1; D gene uncertain. This CDR3 has 17 residues. Germline CDR1 MGHRA, CDR2 YSYEKL. V was pared by 1 base and J by 3 bases, with 16 bases between. CDR3 amino acids: CASSQGKTVVHYNEQFF. CDR3 DNA sequence: TGCGCCAGCAGCCAAGGCAAAACTGTCGTTCACTACAATGAGCAGTTCTTC.

The chain recombines TRBV5-1 with TRBJ1-3; a possible D gene is TRBD1 (5 bases). Germline V gene sequence: CDR1 SGHRS, CDR2 YFSETQ. Trimming took off 0 bases at V and 0 bases at J, with 13 bases between the two ends. This CDR3 region has 17 residues. CDR3 sequence reads: CASSLGRDGGSGNTIYF. The CDR3 DNA sequence: TGCGCCAGCAGCTTGGGTAGGGACGGTGGCTCTGGAAACACCATATATTTT.

Only a few counts were recorded for this clone. At one end the junction does not follow the germline gene, possibly because of a read error. The rearrangement joins TRBV15 to TRBJ2-5, with 10 bases lining up with TRBD1. CDR1 and CDR2 (germline): LNHNV, YYDKDF (reference sequence). The CDR3 consists of 17 residues. The CDR3 loop is CATSREVGQGLQETQYF. The CDR3 DNA sequence: TGTGCCACCAGCCGAGAGGTGGGACAGGGGCTTCAAGAGACCCAGTACTTC.